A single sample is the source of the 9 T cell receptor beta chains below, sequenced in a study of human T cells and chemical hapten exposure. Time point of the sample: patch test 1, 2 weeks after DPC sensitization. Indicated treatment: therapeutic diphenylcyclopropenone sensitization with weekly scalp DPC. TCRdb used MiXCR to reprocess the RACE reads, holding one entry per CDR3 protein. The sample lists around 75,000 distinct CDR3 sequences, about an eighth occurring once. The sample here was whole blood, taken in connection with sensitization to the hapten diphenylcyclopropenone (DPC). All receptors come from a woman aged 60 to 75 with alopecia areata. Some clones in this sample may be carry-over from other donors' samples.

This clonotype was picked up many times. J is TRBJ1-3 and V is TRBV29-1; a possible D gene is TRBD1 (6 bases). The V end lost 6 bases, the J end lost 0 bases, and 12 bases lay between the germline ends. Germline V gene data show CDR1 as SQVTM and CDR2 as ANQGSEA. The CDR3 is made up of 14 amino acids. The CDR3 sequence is CSVRTVNSGNTIYF. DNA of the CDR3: TGCAGCGTCCGGACAGTCAACTCTGGAAACACCATATATTTT.

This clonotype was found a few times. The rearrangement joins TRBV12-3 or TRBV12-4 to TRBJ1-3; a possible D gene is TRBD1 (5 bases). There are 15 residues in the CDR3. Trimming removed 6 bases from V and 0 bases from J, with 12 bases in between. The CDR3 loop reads CASSLQASSGNTIYF. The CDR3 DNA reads TGTGCCAGCAGCCTACAGGCAAGCTCTGGAAACACCATATATTTT.

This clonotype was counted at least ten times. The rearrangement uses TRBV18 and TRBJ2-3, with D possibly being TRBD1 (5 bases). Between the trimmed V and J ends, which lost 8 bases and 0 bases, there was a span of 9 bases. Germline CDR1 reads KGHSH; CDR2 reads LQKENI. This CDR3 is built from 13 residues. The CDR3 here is CASARASTDTQYF. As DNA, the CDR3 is TGTGCCAGCGCCAGGGCTAGCACAGATACGCAGTATTTT. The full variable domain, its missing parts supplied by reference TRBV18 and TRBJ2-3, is NAGVMQNPRHLVRRRGQEARLRCSPMKGHSHVYWYRQLPEEGLKFMVYLQKENIIDESGMPKERFSAEFPKEGPSILRIQQVVRGDSAAYFCASARASTDTQYFGPGTRLTVL.

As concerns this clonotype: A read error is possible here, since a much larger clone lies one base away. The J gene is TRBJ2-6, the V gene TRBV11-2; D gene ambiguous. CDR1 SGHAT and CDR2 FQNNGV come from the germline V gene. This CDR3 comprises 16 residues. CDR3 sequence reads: CTSSLDPQSGANVLTF. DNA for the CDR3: TGTACCAGCAGCTTAGACCCGCAATCCGGGGCCAACGTCCTGACTTTC. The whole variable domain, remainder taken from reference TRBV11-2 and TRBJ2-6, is EAGVAQSPRYKIIEKRQSVAFWCNPISGHATLYWYQQILGQGPKLLIQFQNNGVVDDSQLPKDRFSAERLKGVDSTLKIQPAKLEDSAVYLCTSSLDPQSGANVLTFGAGSRLTVL.

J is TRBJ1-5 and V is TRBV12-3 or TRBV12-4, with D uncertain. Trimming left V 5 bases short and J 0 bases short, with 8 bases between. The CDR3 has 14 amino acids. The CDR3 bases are TGTGCCAGCAGTCTGATCAGTAGCAATCAGCCCCAGCATTTT. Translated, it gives CASSLISSNQPQHF.

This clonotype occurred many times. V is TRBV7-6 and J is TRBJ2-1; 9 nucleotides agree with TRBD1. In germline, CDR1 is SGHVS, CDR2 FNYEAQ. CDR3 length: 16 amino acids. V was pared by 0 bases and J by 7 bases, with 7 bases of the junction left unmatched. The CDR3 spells CASSLALQGAQNEQFF. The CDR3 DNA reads TGTGCCAGCAGCTTAGCCTTACAGGGGGCTCAGAATGAGCAGTTCTTC.

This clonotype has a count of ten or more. CDR3 in DNA: TGTGCCAGCAGCCCTCTAGCGGGGATGAACACTGAAGCTTTCTTT. This translates into CASSPLAGMNTEAFF. The V call is TRBV7-9, the J call TRBJ1-1; D gene uncertain. The CDR3 has 15 amino acids. The germline V gene encodes CDR1 SEHNR and CDR2 FQNEAQ (reference sequence). The ends were cut back, 5 bases at V and 0 bases at J, with 13 bases in the middle.

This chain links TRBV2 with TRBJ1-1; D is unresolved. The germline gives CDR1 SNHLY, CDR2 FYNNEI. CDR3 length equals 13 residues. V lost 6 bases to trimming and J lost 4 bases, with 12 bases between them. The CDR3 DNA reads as TGTGCCAGCAGGGAGTCGTGGAGCACTGAAGCTTTCTTT. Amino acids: CASRESWSTEAFF.

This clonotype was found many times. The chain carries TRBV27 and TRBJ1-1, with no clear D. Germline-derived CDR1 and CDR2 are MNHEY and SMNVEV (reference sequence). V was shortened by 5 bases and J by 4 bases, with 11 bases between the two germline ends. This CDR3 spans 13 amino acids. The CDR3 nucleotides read TGTGCCAGCAGTGCGGTAGGGAGCACTGAAGCTTTCTTT. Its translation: CASSAVGSTEAFF.